A selection of T cell receptor beta chains follows, all from one sample in a study of cytomegalovirus exposure and HLA in healthy donors. Libraries were prepared by immunoSEQ multiplex PCR; TCRdb keeps only in-frame clonotypes and omits some of them. The table lists roughly 130,000 clones, roughly four fifths of them singletons. The sample consisted of PBMCs. Receptor source: a woman in her 50s in good health and CMV-seronegative. Each CDR3 is given with its conserved first and last residue. Fields, in order: J gene, V gene, D gene, clone size, CDR3 length, CDR3 protein, CDR3 DNA. A D gene is named only where the DNA matches it firmly. Clone size is stated in some rows and not others, as once, few, many or a class when expanded.

J gene: TRBJ1-2
V gene: TRBV2
D gene: -
clone size: -
CDR3 length: 15
CDR3 protein: CASSEGGGAERGYTF
CDR3 DNA: TGTGCCAGCAGTGAAGGTGGGGGGGCGGAGAGGGGCTACACCTTC

J gene: TRBJ2-5
V gene: TRBV15
D gene: -
clone size: -
CDR3 length: 12
CDR3 protein: CATSTEQETQYF
CDR3 DNA: TGTGCCACCAGCACTGAGCAAGAGACCCAGTACTTC

J gene: TRBJ1-5
V gene: TRBV7-2
D gene: TRBD1
clone size: -
CDR3 length: 18
CDR3 protein: CASSLAGTGSYSNQPQHF
CDR3 DNA: TGTGCCAGCAGCTTAGCGGGGACAGGTTCTTATAGCAATCAGCCCCAGCATTTT

J gene: TRBJ2-7
V gene: TRBV2
D gene: TRBD1
clone size: -
CDR3 length: 16
CDR3 protein: CASSISLGTDYYEQYF
CDR3 DNA: TGTGCCAGCAGTATCTCCTTAGGGACAGATTACTACGAGCAGTACTTC

J gene: TRBJ2-7
V gene: TRBV16
D gene: -
clone size: -
CDR3 length: 14
CDR3 protein: CASSQSFISYEQYF
CDR3 DNA: TGTGCCAGCAGCCAATCGTTCATCTCCTACGAGCAGTACTTC

J gene: TRBJ1-2
V gene: TRBV4-2
D gene: -
clone size: -
CDR3 length: 15
CDR3 protein: CASSQATGINYGYTF
CDR3 DNA: TGTGCCAGCAGCCAAGCGACCGGGATCAACTATGGCTACACCTTC

J gene: TRBJ2-1
V gene: TRBV19
D gene: TRBD2
clone size: few
CDR3 length: 19
CDR3 protein: CASSIDRFSGRASSNEQFF
CDR3 DNA: TGTGCCAGTAGTATAGATCGTTTTAGCGGGAGGGCCTCATCCAATGAGCAGTTCTTC

J gene: TRBJ2-7
V gene: TRBV19
D gene: TRBD2
clone size: -
CDR3 length: 16
CDR3 protein: CASSLDHSGRSYEQYF
CDR3 DNA: TGTGCCAGTAGTCTCGACCATAGCGGGAGAAGCTACGAGCAGTACTTC

J gene: TRBJ2-7
V gene: TRBV11-3
D gene: TRBD2
clone size: -
CDR3 length: 15
CDR3 protein: CASSRGGGGAYEQYF
CDR3 DNA: TGTGCCAGCAGCCGCGGGGGGGGCGGGGCCTACGAGCAGTACTTC

J gene: TRBJ2-1
V gene: TRBV6-1
D gene: TRBD2
clone size: -
CDR3 length: 18
CDR3 protein: CASSEVIAGGSSYNEQFF
CDR3 DNA: TGTGCCAGCAGTGAAGTTATAGCGGGGGGGAGCTCCTACAATGAGCAGTTCTTC

J gene: TRBJ2-7
V gene: TRBV30
D gene: -
clone size: once
CDR3 length: 14
CDR3 protein: CAWRPGSGLYEQYF
CDR3 DNA: TGTGCCTGGAGGCCGGGTAGCGGCCTCTACGAGCAGTACTTC

J gene: TRBJ2-1
V gene: TRBV14
D gene: TRBD2
clone size: -
CDR3 length: 16
CDR3 protein: CASSQDGSGNRRGQFF
CDR3 DNA: TGTGCCAGCAGCCAAGACGGGAGCGGGAACCGGCGGGGGCAGTTCTTC

J gene: TRBJ2-2
V gene: TRBV4-3
D gene: -
clone size: -
CDR3 length: 15
CDR3 protein: CASSQGSADTGELFF
CDR3 DNA: TGCGCCAGCAGCCAGGGCTCAGCGGACACCGGGGAGCTGTTTTTT

J gene: TRBJ2-7
V gene: TRBV7-2
D gene: -
clone size: few
CDR3 length: 15
CDR3 protein: CASSLTRHTSYEQYF
CDR3 DNA: TGTGCCAGCAGCTTAACGCGGCACACTTCCTACGAGCAGTACTTC

J gene: TRBJ1-6
V gene: TRBV15
D gene: TRBD1
clone size: -
CDR3 length: 13
CDR3 protein: CATSSHTGGSLHF
CDR3 DNA: TGTGCCACCAGCAGCCACACAGGGGGGTCCCTCCACTTT

J gene: TRBJ1-3
V gene: TRBV28
D gene: -
clone size: -
CDR3 length: 16
CDR3 protein: CASSLIVGSSGNTIYF
CDR3 DNA: TGTGCCAGCAGTTTAATCGTAGGGAGCTCTGGAAACACCATATATTTT

J gene: TRBJ2-3
V gene: TRBV9
D gene: -
clone size: once
CDR3 length: 19
CDR3 protein: CASSVDSPGHGFPTDTQYF
CDR3 DNA: TGTGCCAGCAGCGTAGATTCGCCGGGACACGGATTTCCCACAGATACGCAGTATTTT